The 5 T cell receptor beta chains presented below share a single source sample, sequenced in a study of T cells in Graves' hyperthyroidism and ophthalmopathy. RNA transcripts gave rise to amplified TCR beta CDR3 regions. Initially, a first-round RT-PCR of the TCR CDR3 employed the HTBI primer set. MiXCR was run by TCRdb on the multiplex PCR reads, yielding one entry per CDR3 protein. The sample records about 260,000 distinct CDR3 sequences, roughly 20% being singletons. Sample: blood. These receptors were obtained from a young man with Graves' ophthalmopathy.

The genes are TRBV18 and TRBJ2-7; 7 positions agree with TRBD2. Trimming removed 8 bases from V and 2 bases from J; junction bases left unmatched: 9. Germline V lookup: CDR1 KGHSH, CDR2 LQKENI. The CDR3 covers 14 residues. In DNA form, the CDR3 reads TGTGCCAGCCGGGTGCGGGAGACCACCTACGAGCAGTACTTC. This sequence encodes CASRVRETTYEQYF.

The rearrangement joins TRBV12-3 or TRBV12-4 to TRBJ1-2; TRBD1 matches 10 bases. Trimming at V came to 7 bases and at J to 4 bases, leaving 6 bases not matched to a gene. The CDR3 extends over 14 amino acids. This CDR3 is CASTLTGGVYGYTF. In DNA form, the CDR3 reads TGTGCCAGCACCCTGACAGGGGGCGTCTATGGCTACACCTTC.

This chain joins TRBV5-1 and TRBJ2-1, with D possibly matching TRBD1 (8 bases). Deletions cut 5 bases from V and 9 bases from J, with 18 bases between. Per the germline V gene, CDR1 is SGHRS and CDR2 is YFSETQ. This CDR3 is built from 14 residues. DNA for the CDR3: TGCGCCAGCAGTTTAGGACAGGGAGGGGGTGAGCAGTTCTTC. It specifies CASSLGQGGGEQFF.

V gene TRBV6-1 combines with J gene TRBJ2-7, with D perhaps TRBD1 (6 bases). This CDR3 contains 14 residues. V was pared by 3 bases and J by 6 bases, with 15 bases between. Per germline, CDR1 MNHNS and CDR2 SASEGT. CDR3 nucleotides: TGTGCCAGCAGTGACCTAAGACAGGTTGGCGAGCAGTACTTC. Protein sequence: CASSDLRQVGEQYF.

The rearrangement links TRBV6-1 to TRBJ2-1; the D gene is possibly TRBD2 (5 bases). Germline V CDR1 and CDR2: MNHNS, SASEGT. The CDR3 is made up of 15 amino acids. The V and J ends lost 4 bases and 7 bases respectively, with 17 bases between them. CDR3 region: CASSVTVSVWNEQFF. The DNA for the CDR3 is TGTGCCAGCAGTGTGACCGTTAGCGTCTGGAATGAGCAGTTCTTC.